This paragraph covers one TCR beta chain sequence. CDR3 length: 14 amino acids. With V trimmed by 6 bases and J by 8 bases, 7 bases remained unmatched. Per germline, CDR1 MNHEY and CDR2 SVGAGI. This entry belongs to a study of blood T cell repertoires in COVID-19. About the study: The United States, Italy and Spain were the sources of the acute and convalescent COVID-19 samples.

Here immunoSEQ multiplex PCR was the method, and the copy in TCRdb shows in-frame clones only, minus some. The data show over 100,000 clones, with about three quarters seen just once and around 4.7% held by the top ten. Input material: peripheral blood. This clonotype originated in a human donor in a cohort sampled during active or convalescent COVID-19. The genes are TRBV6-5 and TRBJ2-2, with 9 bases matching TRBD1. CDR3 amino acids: CASSPTGTGGELFF. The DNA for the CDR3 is TGTGCCAGCAGCCCCACCGGGACAGGGGGGGAGCTGTTTTTT.